The clone carrying this TCR beta chain was seen at least ten times. As yet, its antigen is unknown. These data originate in a study of regulatory T cells in long-lasting Graves disease. Study context: Graves' patients with a new diagnosis had received antithyroid drugs under 3 months.

This CDR3 has 14 residues. The V end lost 0 bases, the J end lost 5 bases, and 8 bases lay between the germline ends. Germline V lookup: CDR1 ENHRY, CDR2 SYGVKD. Described time point: newly diagnosed GD, antithyroid drugs for less than 3 months. Making the TCR library involved RNA that had been extracted from PBMCs. Building the TCR beta libraries relied on iRepertoire HTBI primers, and CDR3 regions underwent Arm-PCR. One entry per CDR3 protein results from TCRdb running MiXCR on the multiplex PCR reads. This repertoire shows roughly 420,000 distinct CDR3 sequences, around 15% found once; its top ten account for about a quarter. Overall study findings and caveats: Reduced TCR diversity was observed in persistent Graves' patients versus newly diagnosed patients.

This sample was also put to use in a study of T cells in Graves' hyperthyroidism and ophthalmopathy. That study reports: Uncontrolled infection, other autoimmune disease, pregnancy or lactation barred patients from enrollment. HTBI primers were employed in a first-round RT-PCR of the TCR CDR3.

V and J are TRBV10-3 and TRBJ2-1; the D is unclear. Sequencing was performed on peripheral blood mononuclear cells (PBMCs), taken at new diagnosis, from a patient treated with antithyroid drugs. The receptor was derived from a woman in her late teens or twenties with Graves disease. CDR3 protein: CAISESGGDNEQFF. The CDR3 bases are TGTGCCATCAGTGAGTCAGGTGGGGACAATGAGCAGTTCTTC.